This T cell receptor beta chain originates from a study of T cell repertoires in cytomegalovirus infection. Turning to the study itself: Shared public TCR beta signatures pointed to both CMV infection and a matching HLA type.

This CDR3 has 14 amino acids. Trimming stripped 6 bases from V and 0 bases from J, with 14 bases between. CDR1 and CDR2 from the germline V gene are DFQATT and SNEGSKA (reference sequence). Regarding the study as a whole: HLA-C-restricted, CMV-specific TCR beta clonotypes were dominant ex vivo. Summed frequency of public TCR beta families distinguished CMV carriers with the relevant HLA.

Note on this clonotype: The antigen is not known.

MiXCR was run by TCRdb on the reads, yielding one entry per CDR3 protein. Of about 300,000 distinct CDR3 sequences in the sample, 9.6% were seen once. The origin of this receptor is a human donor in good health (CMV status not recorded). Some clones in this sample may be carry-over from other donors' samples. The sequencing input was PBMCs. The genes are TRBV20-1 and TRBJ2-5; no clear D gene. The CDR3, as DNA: TGCAGTGCCAGGCCTCCGATGTACCAAGAGACCCAGTACTTC. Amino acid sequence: CSARPPMYQETQYF.